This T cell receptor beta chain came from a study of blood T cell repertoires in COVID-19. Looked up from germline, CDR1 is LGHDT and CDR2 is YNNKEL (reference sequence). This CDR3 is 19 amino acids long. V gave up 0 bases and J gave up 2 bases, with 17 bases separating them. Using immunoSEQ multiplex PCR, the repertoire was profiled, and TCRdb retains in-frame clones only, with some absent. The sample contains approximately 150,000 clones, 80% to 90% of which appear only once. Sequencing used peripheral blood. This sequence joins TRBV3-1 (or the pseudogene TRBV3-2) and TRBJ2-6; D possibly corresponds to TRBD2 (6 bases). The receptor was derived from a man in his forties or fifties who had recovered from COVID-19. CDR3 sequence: CASSQEILEGRPGANVLTF. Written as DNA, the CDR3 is TGTGCCAGCAGCCAAGAAATCTTGGAGGGGCGCCCTGGGGCCAACGTCCTGACTTTC.